A single sample gave rise to the 10 T cell receptor beta chains below, sequenced in a study of shared clonotypes between healthy human individuals. Some clones are missing from TCRdb's copy, which holds only in-frame ones; the method was immunoSEQ multiplex PCR. Found here are hundreds of thousands of clones, 70% to 80% of them singletons; the top ten hold roughly 13%. The sequenced sample consisted of PBMCs. These receptors were taken from a woman aged 40 to 50 in good health. Some clones in this sample may be carry-over from other donors' samples.

This chain joins TRBV28 and TRBJ2-5; D may be TRBD1 or TRBD2 (5 bases each). The V gene lost 5 bases and the J gene lost 1 base, with 11 bases spanning the gap. Per the germline V gene, CDR1 is MDHEN and CDR2 is SYDVKM. The length of the CDR3 is 14 residues. CDR3 amino acids: CASSAGTPQETQYF. DNA for the CDR3: TGTGCCAGCAGTGCCGGGACCCCCCAAGAGACCCAGTACTTC.

As DNA, the CDR3 is TGTGCCAGCAGTACGACGACGGGTGGCTCCTACGAGCAGTACTTC. Amino acid sequence: CASSTTTGGSYEQYF. The chain uses TRBV27 and TRBJ2-7; D not resolved. V was pared by 5 bases and J by 0 bases, with 14 bases between. The CDR3 contains 15 residues. Germline V gene lookup returns CDR1 MNHEY and CDR2 SMNVEV (reference sequence).

V usage is TRBV6-4 and J usage is TRBJ1-5; no definite D call. Between the trimmed V and J ends, which lost 3 bases and 2 bases, there was a span of 8 bases. The CDR3 length is 14 residues. CDR1 MRHNA and CDR2 SNTAGT come from the germline V gene. The CDR3 DNA follows: TGTGCCAGCAGTGATTGGGCTGGCAATCAGCCCCAGCATTTT. It yields the protein CASSDWAGNQPQHF.

The chain couples TRBV5-1 to TRBJ2-2, with D maybe TRBD2 (5 bases). This CDR3 contains 15 residues. Germline V gene data show CDR1 as SGHRS and CDR2 as YFSETQ. With 4 bases removed from V and 4 bases from J, the gap between germline ends came to 14 bases. CDR3 nucleotide sequence: TGCGCCAGCAGCAGCGGCCAAGGGTCCACCGGGGAGCTGTTTTTT. Its translation is CASSSGQGSTGELFF.

V and J are TRBV5-4 and TRBJ1-4; D gene unclear. The V and J ends lost 4 bases and 7 bases respectively, with 11 bases between them. Germline-derived CDR1 and CDR2 are SGHNT and YYREEE (reference sequence). The CDR3 contains 13 residues. CDR3 protein: CASSQETSEKLFF. As DNA, the CDR3 is TGTGCCAGCAGCCAGGAGACAAGTGAAAAACTGTTTTTT.

The rearrangement uses TRBV9 and TRBJ2-1, with 14 bases identical to TRBD2. The V gene's germline CDR1 is SGDLS and CDR2 YYNGEE. V shed 0 bases, J shed 10 bases, and the junction held 3 bases outside the gene matches. This CDR3 has 15 residues. The CDR3 here is CASSVEGLAGVEQFF. For the CDR3, the DNA is TGTGCCAGCAGCGTAGAGGGACTAGCGGGAGTGGAGCAGTTCTTC.

The chain combines TRBV29-1 with TRBJ2-3; D is undetermined. CDR3 length equals 13 residues. V was clipped by 5 bases and J by 7 bases, with 16 bases between them. In germline, CDR1 is SQVTM, CDR2 ANQGSEA. The DNA for the CDR3 is TGCAGCGTTTCCCCGGACCAAGGGAATACGCAGTATTTT. Translating it yields CSVSPDQGNTQYF.

The chain recombines TRBV4-1 with TRBJ2-3; D unclear. The CDR3 is 17 residues long. V lost 3 bases to trimming and J lost 4 bases, with 20 bases between them. From germline, CDR1 is MGHRA and CDR2 YSYEKL. CDR3 sequence (DNA): TGCGCCAGCAGCCACCCCAGAGACCTTCGACCCCCAGATACGCAGTATTTT. As protein: CASSHPRDLRPPDTQYF.

The V and J genes are TRBV2 and TRBJ1-5; 9 bases agree with TRBD1. V gave up 2 bases and J gave up 3 bases; unmatched junction bases: 5. Per the germline V gene, CDR1 is SNHLY and CDR2 is FYNNEI. This CDR3 is 16 amino acids long. This CDR3 is CASSESGQGINQPQHF. The CDR3 region has the DNA TGTGCCAGCAGTGAATCTGGACAGGGGATCAATCAGCCCCAGCATTTT.

This chain uses TRBV7-2 with TRBJ2-5; 9 bases agree with TRBD2. The CDR3 runs 15 residues. CDR1 and CDR2 from the germline V gene are SGHTA and FQGNSA. V lost 0 bases and J lost 4; bases outside the gene matches: 3. The CDR3, as DNA: TGTGCCAGCAGCTTAGCCGGGACTAGCAGAGAGACCCAGTACTTC. The encoded protein is CASSLAGTSRETQYF.